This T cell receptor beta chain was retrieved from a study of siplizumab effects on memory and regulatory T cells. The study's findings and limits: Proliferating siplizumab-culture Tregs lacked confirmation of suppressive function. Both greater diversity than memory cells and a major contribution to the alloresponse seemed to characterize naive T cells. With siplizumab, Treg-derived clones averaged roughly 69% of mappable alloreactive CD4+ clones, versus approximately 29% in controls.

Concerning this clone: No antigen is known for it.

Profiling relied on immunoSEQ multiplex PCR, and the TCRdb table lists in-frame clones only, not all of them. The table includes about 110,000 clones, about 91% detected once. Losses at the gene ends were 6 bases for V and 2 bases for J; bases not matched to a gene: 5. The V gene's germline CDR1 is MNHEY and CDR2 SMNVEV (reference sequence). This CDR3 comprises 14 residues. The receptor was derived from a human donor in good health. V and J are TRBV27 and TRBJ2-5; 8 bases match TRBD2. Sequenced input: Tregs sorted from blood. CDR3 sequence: CASRRLARQETQYF. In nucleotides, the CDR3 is TGTGCCAGCAGGCGACTAGCGAGGCAAGAGACCCAGTACTTC.